These 18 T cell receptor beta chains were all obtained from the same sample, sequenced in a study of shared clonotypes between healthy human individuals. Profiling relied on immunoSEQ multiplex PCR, and the TCRdb table lists in-frame clones only, not all of them. This sample has roughly 2,300,000 clones, with around 93% found just once. The specimen was naive CD4+ T cells from PBMCs. Subset reported: CD45RA+ positively selected. Every receptor here comes from a young man in good health. Some clones in this sample may be carry-over from other donors' samples.

Regarding this clone: This specimen includes other DNA sequences encoding the same CDR3. The V call is TRBV7-2, the J call TRBJ2-7, with D possibly matching TRBD2 (5 bases). The CDR3 extends over 14 amino acids. Germline V CDR1 and CDR2: SGHTA, FQGNSA. Trimming removed 5 bases from V and 0 bases from J, with 11 bases in between. This CDR3 reads CASSLLRDSYEQYF. The DNA of the CDR3 is TGTGCCAGCAGCCTGCTTCGGGACTCCTACGAGCAGTACTTC.

V usage is TRBV5-1 and J usage is TRBJ2-7, with 7 positions matching TRBD2. Trimming removed 3 bases from V and 5 bases from J; junction bases left unmatched: 8. There are 14 residues in the CDR3. Germline V gives CDR1 SGHRS, CDR2 YFSETQ. CDR3 in DNA: TGCGCCAGCAGCTACTCGGGGAGGGTTGACGAGCAGTACTTC. It translates to CASSYSGRVDEQYF.

This chain connects TRBV28 to TRBJ1-2; tentatively, D is TRBD1 (5 bases). Germline V gives CDR1 MDHEN, CDR2 SYDVKM. V was pared by 6 bases and J by 3 bases, with 14 bases between. The CDR3 runs 14 residues. The CDR3 DNA reads TGTGCCAGCAGGCCCTCCGGGGGTGACTATGGCTACACCTTC. Amino acid sequence: CASRPSGGDYGYTF.

V usage is TRBV6-1 and J usage is TRBJ1-1, with TRBD1 as a possible D gene (5 bases). There are 14 residues in the CDR3. Trimming removed 7 bases at V and 5 bases at J, with 17 bases between. Germline V gene lookup returns CDR1 MNHNS and CDR2 SASEGT. CDR3 residues: CASTLPFGGTEAFF. CDR3 nucleotides: TGTGCCAGCACCCTGCCTTTTGGGGGGACTGAAGCTTTCTTT.

CDR3 DNA: TGTGCCAGCAGCTACGGACAGGGACGGACCGGGGAGCTGTTTTTT. Translating it yields CASSYGQGRTGELFF. The V gene is TRBV7-9, the J gene TRBJ2-2; 8 bases are shared with TRBD1. The CDR3 length is 15 residues. The V gene end was trimmed by 4 bases and the J gene end by 5 bases; junction bases not matched to a gene: 6. The germline CDR1 and CDR2 sequences are SEHNR and FQNEAQ (reference sequence).

V is TRBV6-1 and J is TRBJ1-2, with 9 bases aligning to TRBD1. Germline-derived CDR1 and CDR2 are MNHNS and SASEGT. This CDR3 contains 16 residues. V was pared by 0 bases and J by 5 bases, with 7 bases of the junction left unmatched. For the CDR3, the DNA is TGTGCCAGCAGTGAAGCCGAGCGGACAGGGGTATATGGCTACACCTTC. Protein product: CASSEAERTGVYGYTF.

J is TRBJ1-1 and V is TRBV28; the D is unclear. The CDR3 spans 13 residues. V gave up 4 bases and J gave up 13 bases, with 19 bases separating them. Germline V gene lookup returns CDR1 MDHEN and CDR2 SYDVKM. Here the CDR3 DNA reads TGTGCCAGCAGTTCGAGCCCCGGACGATTGCATTTCTTT. Its translation: CASSSSPGRLHFF.

The rearrangement uses TRBV28 and TRBJ2-7, with TRBD1 matching 10 bases. V dropped 7 bases and J dropped 0; count of bases not matched to a gene: 9. The CDR3 is made up of 16 amino acids. CDR1 MDHEN and CDR2 SYDVKM come from the germline V gene. The CDR3 region is CASTRPGQGFSYEQYF. CDR3 coding DNA: TGTGCCAGCACCCGCCCGGGACAGGGGTTCTCCTACGAGCAGTACTTC.

The chain employs TRBV30 and TRBJ2-7; 11 nucleotides line up with TRBD2. The CDR3 is 15 residues long. CDR1 is GTSNPN, CDR2 SVGIG, per germline (reference sequence). V shed 3 bases and J 2 bases; nucleotides not matched to a gene: 6. CDR3 residues: CAWRVGLAGTYEQYF. The CDR3 coding sequence is TGTGCCTGGAGGGTCGGACTAGCGGGCACCTACGAGCAGTACTTC.

This clone appeared a few times. The gene calls are TRBV14 and TRBJ1-1; 9 nucleotides match TRBD1. V trimming: 4 bases; J trimming: 8 bases; junction bases outside the gene matches: 2. This CDR3 has 12 residues. Germline loops: CDR1 SGHDN, CDR2 FVKESK. CDR3 in amino acids: CASSPGQGEAFF. In DNA, the CDR3 is TGTGCCAGCAGCCCCGGACAGGGGGAAGCTTTCTTT.

The CDR3 is CASSYAGSAYEQYF. DNA of the CDR3: TGTGCCAGCAGTTACGCCGGCAGCGCTTACGAGCAGTACTTC. The chain recombines TRBV6-6 with TRBJ2-7, with D unclear. This CDR3 spans 14 amino acids. Trimming shortened V by 2 bases and J by 4 bases, and 12 bases separated the two germline ends. From germline, CDR1 is MNHNY and CDR2 SVGAGI (reference sequence).

The chain has TRBV9 and TRBJ2-1; D remains unclear. Germline lookup yields CDR1 SGDLS and CDR2 YYNGEE. The CDR3 contains 15 residues. V was clipped by 4 bases and J by 4 bases, with 15 bases between them. The CDR3 sequence is CASSSERVGYNEQFF. The DNA for the CDR3 is TGTGCCAGCAGCTCAGAAAGAGTGGGGTACAATGAGCAGTTCTTC. Full variable domain (rest looked up from reference TRBV9 and TRBJ2-1): DSGVTQTPKHLITATGQRVTLRCSPRSGDLSVYWYQQSLDQGLQFLIQYYNGEERAKGNILERFSAQQFPDLHSELNLSSLELGDSALYFCASSSERVGYNEQFFGPGTRLTVL.

V and J are TRBV19 and TRBJ1-5; D is undetermined. The CDR3 totals 13 residues. V lost 6 bases and J 5 bases, leaving 11 bases between the germline ends. Germline loops: CDR1 LNHDA, CDR2 SQIVND (reference sequence). CDR3 sequence reads: CASRDGTHQPQHF. The CDR3 DNA is TGTGCCAGTAGAGATGGAACCCATCAGCCCCAGCATTTT.

V and J are TRBV5-4 and TRBJ2-1; tentatively, D is TRBD2 (7 bases). This CDR3 spans 16 amino acids. The ends were cut back, 0 bases at V and 6 bases at J, with 16 bases in the middle. Germline lookup yields CDR1 SGHNT and CDR2 YYREEE (reference sequence). The CDR3 coding sequence is TGTGCCAGCAGCTTGGCGGCGTACAGGGAGGGCAATGAGCAGTTCTTC. This encodes CASSLAAYREGNEQFF.

Only a few counts were recorded for this clone. V is TRBV5-6 and J is TRBJ2-5; no clear D gene. Between the trimmed V and J ends, which lost 4 bases and 5 bases, there was a span of 6 bases. The CDR3 has 11 amino acids. Germline lookup yields CDR1 SGHDT and CDR2 YYEEEE. The CDR3 DNA reads TGTGCCAGCAGCGAAGGGGAGACCCAGTACTTC. Amino acids: CASSEGETQYF. The full variable domain, rest sourced from reference TRBV5-6 and TRBJ2-5, is DAGVTQSPTHLIKTRGQQVTLRCSPKSGHDTVSWYQQALGQGPQFIFQYYEEEERQRGNFPDRFSGHQFPNYSSELNVNALLLGDSALYLCASSEGETQYFGPGTRLLVL.

The chain combines TRBV4-2 with TRBJ2-3; D possibly corresponds to TRBD2 (5 bases). This CDR3 has 16 amino acids. V was cut by 4 bases and J by 0 bases, with 14 bases left in between. The germline gives CDR1 LGHNA, CDR2 YNFKEQ. DNA for the CDR3: TGTGCCAGCAGCCCGAGGCTAGCCTCTAGCACAGATACGCAGTATTTT. The encoded protein is CASSPRLASSTDTQYF.

V is TRBV4-3 and J is TRBJ2-3; either TRBD1 or TRBD2 may fit D (5 bases each). The CDR3 contains 19 residues. V lost 3 bases, J lost 0 bases, and 22 bases lay in between. Germline CDR1 LGHNA, CDR2 YSLEER. The CDR3 reads CASSHLFASGGLSTDTQYF. CDR3 bases: TGCGCCAGCAGCCACCTTTTTGCCTCTGGGGGTCTCAGCACAGATACGCAGTATTTT.

This chain connects TRBV2 to TRBJ2-1; no clear D gene. V gave up 6 bases and J gave up 2 bases, with 11 bases separating them. This CDR3 spans 14 amino acids. Germline V gene sequence: CDR1 SNHLY, CDR2 FYNNEI. CDR3 residues: CASSLSATYNEQFF. Written as DNA, the CDR3 is TGTGCCAGCAGCCTATCAGCGACCTACAATGAGCAGTTCTTC.